These T cell receptor beta chains were read from a single sample in a study of cytotoxic CD8 clonotypes in ibrutinib-treated CLL. Method: immunoSEQ multiplex PCR; TCRdb's copy keeps in-frame clones and lacks some. The profile covers approximately 50,000 clones, with around 73% appearing a single time and 9.5% to 15% taken by the ten largest. Material: PBMCs, obtained after 12 months of ibrutinib treatment. Source of these receptors: a human donor with chronic lymphocytic leukemia. Each CDR3 is given without its conserved first and last residue.

CDR3 length,J gene,V gene,CDR3 protein
16,TRBJ2-2,TRBV5-1,ASSYPSSGGMNTGELF
11,TRBJ2-3,TRBV11-2,ASSLSVTDTQY
14,TRBJ1-5,TRBV7-6,ASSSTGGRSNQPQH
10,TRBJ2-1,TRBV30,AWSPGGNEQF
13,TRBJ2-2,TRBV6-1,ASSGLAGYTGELF
10,TRBJ2-2,TRBV19,ASSIASGELF
14,TRBJ2-1,TRBV7-2,ASSLSGLAGQNEQF
13,TRBJ2-2,TRBV27,ASSPLTGFGGELF
11,TRBJ1-2,TRBV2,ASREGINYGYT
14,TRBJ2-1,TRBV18,ASSPQLAGGRYEQF
10,TRBJ1-2,TRBV5-6,ASSSTGYGYT
12,TRBJ2-1,TRBV7-2,ASSLDGTGHEQF
11,TRBJ2-7,TRBV7-2,ASSPALPYEQY
12,TRBJ1-5,TRBV7-9,ASSDGTGNQPQH
12,TRBJ2-3,TRBV6-5,ASSTGYVPDTQY
13,TRBJ1-4,TRBV7-2,ASSLQGTGNEKLF
15,TRBJ1-2,TRBV5-1,ASSPSSSTGMENGYT
13,TRBJ1-3,TRBV4-1,ASSPWVGSGNTIY
13,TRBJ1-1,TRBV19,ASSTPRDMNTEAF
12,TRBJ1-1,TRBV11-2,ASSLERGNTEAF
12,TRBJ1-5,TRBV28,ASNLGLSNQPQH
14,TRBJ1-2,TRBV10-3,AISSRRGDDNYGYT
13,TRBJ1-2,TRBV19,ASKPPSTGGLGYT
13,TRBJ1-1,TRBV28,ASSPPAGWGTEAF
15,TRBJ1-1,TRBV5-1,ASSLGLQGSGNTEAF
13,TRBJ2-1,TRBV19,ASGRLAGRYNEQF
13,TRBJ1-6,TRBV19,ASRENRDYNSPLH
12,TRBJ2-3,TRBV10-1,ASRGWRGCDTQY
14,TRBJ1-3,TRBV9,ASSARPWNPGNTIY
12,TRBJ2-7,TRBV6-6,ASSYGTETYEQY
10,TRBJ2-5,TRBV11-3,ASSLDQETQY
13,TRBJ2-7,TRBV19,ASRAGTGSTYEQY
13,TRBJ2-3,TRBV5-1,ASSLGVRSTDTQY
12,TRBJ2-1,TRBV7-6,ASSSAGNYNEQF
11,TRBJ1-2,TRBV2,ASTKRGEEGYT
12,TRBJ1-5,TRBV6-6,ASSYTYNNQPQH
9,TRBJ2-5,TRBV5-6,ASSFQETQY
12,TRBJ2-5,TRBV6-5,ASSYEVQGETQY
13,TRBJ2-7,TRBV11-3,ASSSKSGTHYEQY
14,TRBJ1-4,TRBV5-4,ASSLSPAVAAEKLF
13,TRBJ2-1,TRBV6-6,ASSYSGTGINEQF
13,TRBJ1-5,TRBV6-5,ASSWRGQDNQPQH
9,TRBJ2-5,TRBV30,AWGQQETQY
11,TRBJ1-2,TRBV5-4,ASRAQGNYGYT
13,TRBJ1-5,TRBV5-1,ASSFETGSNQPQH
11,TRBJ2-7,TRBV28,ASNQRGASEQY
13,TRBJ1-2,TRBV4-1,ASSPTGLGNYGYT